The 10 T cell receptor beta chains below come from one sample, sequenced in a study of T cell repertoires in cytomegalovirus infection. TCRdb called the reads again in MiXCR, with one record for every CDR3 protein. The repertoire holds about 310,000 distinct CDR3 sequences, with 15% to 20% as singletons. Source material: PBMCs. These receptors all come from a human donor in good health (CMV status not recorded). Some clones in this sample may be carry-over from other donors' samples.

This clonotype was detected many times. The chain is built from TRBV7-2 and TRBJ2-7, with a tentative D call TRBD1 (6 bases). The end of the DNA aligns better with TRBJ2-4, so the J call may be wrong. The CDR3 runs to 14 residues. Germline CDR1 SGHTA, CDR2 FQGNSA. CDR3 nucleotides: TGTGCCACCACACAGGGAACAGCTACGAGCATTCAGTACTTC. It is translated as CATTQGTATSIQYF.

This clonotype was observed many times. The chain employs TRBV7-2 and TRBJ2-7; tentatively, D is TRBD1 (6 bases). The CDR3 covers 14 residues. The V end was cut by 3 bases, the J end by 2 bases, with 11 bases between. Germline CDR1 reads SGHTA; CDR2 reads FQGNSA. CDR3 DNA sequence: TGTGCCAGCAGCTTGGGACGGGACACCTACGAGCAGTACTTC. Translation: CASSLGRDTYEQYF. Full variable domain (missing parts from reference TRBV7-2 and TRBJ2-7): GAGVSQSPSNKVTEKGKDVELRCDPISGHTALYWYRQSLGQGLEFLIYFQGNSAPDKSGLPSDRFSAERTGGSVSTLTIQRTQQEDSAVYLCASSLGRDTYEQYFGPGTRLTVT.

Ten or more counts support this clonotype. The gene calls are TRBV7-2 and TRBJ2-7; D remains ambiguous. Trimming removed 7 bases from V and 2 bases from J, with 12 bases in between. The CDR3 runs 13 residues. From germline, CDR1 is SGHTA and CDR2 FQGNSA. The CDR3 DNA is TGTGCCAGCACCGTTTACCATCCCTACGAGCAGTACTTC. It is translated as CASTVYHPYEQYF.

The V call is TRBV7-3, the J call TRBJ2-6; 8 bases fit TRBD2. This CDR3 has 18 amino acids. The germline gives CDR1 SGHTA, CDR2 FQGTGA. V was clipped by 1 base and J by 1 base; unmatched bases: 6. In nucleotides, the CDR3 is TGTGCCAGCAGCTTAATGGGTCGGGGGGGATCTGGGGCCAACGTCCTGACTTTC. Translated: CASSLMGRGGSGANVLTF.

The rearrangement joins TRBV19 to TRBJ1-5, with 9 nucleotides matching TRBD1. CDR3 length: 14 amino acids. Germline lookup yields CDR1 LNHDA and CDR2 SQIVND (reference sequence). The V gene end was trimmed by 5 bases and the J gene end by 3 bases; junction bases not matched to a gene: 2. The CDR3 protein is CASSVQGANQPQHF. In DNA, the CDR3 is TGTGCCAGTAGTGTACAGGGGGCCAATCAGCCCCAGCATTTT.

The chain employs TRBV25-1 and TRBJ2-7; 8 positions match TRBD2. J gave up 4 bases and V 8 bases, and 4 bases lay outside the gene matches. CDR1 and CDR2 (germline): MGHDK, SYGVNS. The CDR3 has 12 residues. CDR3 loop: CASAAGVYEQYF. The CDR3 DNA follows: TGTGCCAGCGCAGCGGGGGTTTACGAGCAGTACTTC.

This clonotype was counted many times. The gene calls are TRBV6-6 and TRBJ1-4; D remains unclear. Germline assignment: CDR1 MNHNY and CDR2 SVGAGI (reference sequence). The CDR3 sequence is 12 residues long. V dropped 6 bases and J dropped 10 bases, with 12 bases sitting between them. The CDR3 is CASSGSLAKLFF. In DNA, the CDR3 is TGTGCCAGCAGCGGGTCCCTGGCAAAACTGTTTTTT.

The genes are TRBV6-1 and TRBJ2-3; 7 nucleotides line up with TRBD1. The trim removed 10 bases at V and 1 base at J, leaving 11 bases unmatched. In germline, CDR1 is MNHNS, CDR2 SASEGT. The CDR3 has 15 residues. Here the CDR3 DNA reads TGTGCCACAACCATCAACAGGGGAGGCACAGATACGCAGTATTTT. Protein product: CATTINRGGTDTQYF.

This clonotype was picked up many times. The rearrangement uses TRBV7-2 and TRBJ1-4; 11 nucleotides match TRBD1. The CDR3 is made up of 16 amino acids. Looked up from germline, CDR1 is SGHTA and CDR2 is FQGNSA. Unmatched junction bases numbered 6, after V lost 1 base and J lost 8 bases. CDR3 nucleotide sequence: TGTGCCAGCAGCTTAGGCGGACAGGGGGCAGGGGAAAAACTGTTTTTT. Translating it yields CASSLGGQGAGEKLFF.

Ten or more counts support this clonotype. The chain employs TRBV4-3 and TRBJ2-1; D is possibly TRBD2 (5 bases). V was cut by 0 bases and J by 10 bases, with 22 bases left in between. In germline, CDR1 is LGHNA, CDR2 YSLEER. This CDR3 comprises 17 residues. CDR3 DNA: TGCGCCAGCAGCCAAGATCAGGAGGACTCGCTCCTTGGGGAGCAGTTCTTC. Its translation is CASSQDQEDSLLGEQFF.